Included here is one TCR beta chain sequence, with context. The sample comes from a study of blood T cell repertoires in COVID-19. Study-level background: Samples representing acute and convalescent COVID-19 were sourced from the United States, Italy and Spain. T cells, B-cell-depleted T cells, or PBMCs provided the cDNA or gDNA that served as material.

Per the germline V gene, CDR1 is MNHNS and CDR2 is SASEGT. This CDR3 region has 16 residues. Unmatched junction bases numbered 5, after V lost 3 bases and J lost 1 base. Per the original data handling: The authors estimated nucleated cell counts from reference gene primer amplification. The repertoire was sequenced with immunoSEQ multiplex PCR; TCRdb's copy has only in-frame clones and lacks some. That table furnishes V, J and clone size, whereas the DNA furnished D and trimming. Counted here are 120,000 to 150,000 clones, approximately 87% occurring once; the ten biggest clones make up approximately 40%.

Sequencing was done on a sample of peripheral blood. The receptor was derived from a man in his fifties or sixties who had recovered from COVID-19. The gene calls are TRBV6-1 and TRBJ2-5; 10 bases are shared with TRBD1. CDR3 bases: TGTGCCAGCAGTGATCGGGACAGGGGTTTCCAAGAGACCCAGTACTTC. Amino acid sequence: CASSDRDRGFQETQYF.